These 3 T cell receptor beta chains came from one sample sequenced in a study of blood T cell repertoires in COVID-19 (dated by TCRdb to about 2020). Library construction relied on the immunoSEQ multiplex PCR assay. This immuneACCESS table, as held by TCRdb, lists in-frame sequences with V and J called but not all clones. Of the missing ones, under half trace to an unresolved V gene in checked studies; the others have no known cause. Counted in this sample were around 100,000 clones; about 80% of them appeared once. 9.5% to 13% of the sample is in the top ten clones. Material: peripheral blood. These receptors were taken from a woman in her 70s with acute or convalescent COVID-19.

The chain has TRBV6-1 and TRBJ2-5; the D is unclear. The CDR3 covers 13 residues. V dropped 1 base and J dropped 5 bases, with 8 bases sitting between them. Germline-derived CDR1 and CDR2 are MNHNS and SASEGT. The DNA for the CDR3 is TGTGCCAGCAGTGAAGTCGCGTCGGAGACCCAGTACTTC. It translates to CASSEVASETQYF.

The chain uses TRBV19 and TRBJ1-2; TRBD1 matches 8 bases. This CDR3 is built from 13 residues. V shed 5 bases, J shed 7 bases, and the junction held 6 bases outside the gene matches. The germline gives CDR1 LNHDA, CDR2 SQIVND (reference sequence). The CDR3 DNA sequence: TGTGCCAGTAGTGACCATGACAGGGGTGGCTACACCTTC. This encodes CASSDHDRGGYTF.

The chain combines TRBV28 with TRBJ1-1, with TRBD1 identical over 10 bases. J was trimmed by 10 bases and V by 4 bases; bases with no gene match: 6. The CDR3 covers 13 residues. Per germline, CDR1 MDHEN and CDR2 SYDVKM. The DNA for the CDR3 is TGTGCCAGCAGTTCACCGGGACAGGGGATAGCTTTCTTT. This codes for CASSSPGQGIAFF.